The source of this T cell receptor beta chain is a study of T cells in narcolepsy. As to this clone: As yet, its antigen is unknown.

Study-level points and caveats: Healthy controls reportedly lacked the autoreactive clonotypes serially found in patients' blood. HCRT-specific and TRIB2-specific autoreactive clonotypes appeared among same-patient CSF and blood CD4+ clonotypes.

The data were produced by immunoSEQ multiplex PCR, yet TCRdb's version contains in-frame clones alone and is incomplete. Seen here are tens of thousands of clones, approximately 86% observed once, and the top ten hold about 1.6%. Material: CD45RA- memory CD4+ T cells from PBMCs. The sequence derives from a human donor with narcolepsy.

CDR3 amino acids: CATSIGQAAANEKLFF. The CDR3 DNA reads TGTGCCACCAGCATCGGACAGGCCGCAGCTAATGAAAAACTGTTTTTT. The rearrangement joins TRBV15 to TRBJ1-4, with 7 bases identical to TRBD1. The CDR3 is made up of 16 amino acids. The germline V gene encodes CDR1 LNHNV and CDR2 YYDKDF (reference sequence). Trimming cost V 4 bases and J 3 bases; bases outside gene matches: 8. The full variable domain, its missing parts supplied by reference TRBV15 and TRBJ1-4, is DAMVIQNPRYQVTQFGKPVTLSCSQTLNHNVMYWYQQKSSQAPKLLFHYYDKDFNNEADTPDNFQSRRPNTSFCFLDIRSPGLGDTAMYLCATSIGQAAANEKLFFGSGTQLSVL.